These 6 T cell receptor beta chains were all obtained from the same sample, sequenced in a study of spatial heterogeneity in lung cancer. As for time point: sample taken at primary tumor resection. Using its own MiXCR run on the 5' RACE reads, TCRdb lists one record per CDR3 protein. The data contain about 9,800 distinct CDR3 sequences, over 6% of them singletons. Their antigen targets remain unknown. Study-level points and caveats: Intratumoral expanded alpha and beta TCR counts were found to track tumor mutation counts.

Material: lung tumor tissue, obtained at surgery. These TCRs come from a male donor with early-stage non-small cell lung cancer.

This clonotype was counted at least ten times. A library prepared for alpha chains yielded this beta chain as an off-target read; its size is of little meaning. The chain joins TRBV4-1 to TRBJ2-7, with TRBD2 matching 8 bases. CDR3 length: 13 amino acids. Per germline, CDR1 MGHRA and CDR2 YSYEKL. Trimming took 1 base from V and 6 from J; bases not matched to a gene: 2. DNA of the CDR3: TGCGCCAGCAGCCAAGTGGCGGGGGGCGAGCAGTACGTC. It yields the protein CASSQVAGGEQYV.

By frequency in the sample, this clonotype is medium-sized. This beta chain is off target for a library built for alpha chains, so its abundance means little. CDR3 in amino acids: CAISEDGERAQYF. The CDR3 nucleotides are TGTGCCATCAGTGAAGACGGGGAGAGGGCCCAGTACTTC. The V call is TRBV10-3, the J call TRBJ2-5, with D maybe TRBD2 (5 bases). The germline CDR1 and CDR2 sequences are ENHRY and SYGVKD. V was pared by 3 bases and J by 9 bases, with 14 bases between. The CDR3 is made up of 13 amino acids.

Many counts were recorded for this clonotype. The library was designed around alpha chains, so this beta chain is a stray read whose abundance carries little weight. CDR3 sequence reads: CSASSSGANVLTF. CDR3 DNA sequence: TGCAGTGCTAGTTCCTCTGGGGCCAACGTCCTGACTTTC. J is TRBJ2-6 and V is TRBV20-1; D call uncertain. This CDR3 region has 13 residues. The germline V gene encodes CDR1 DFQATT and CDR2 SNEGSKA (reference sequence). The V end lost 3 bases, the J end lost 0 bases, and 3 bases lay between the germline ends.

This clonotype was detected ten times or more. This beta chain represents an off-target read in a library built for alpha chains; its size is of limited meaning. The chain has TRBV4-2 and TRBJ2-6, with D perhaps TRBD1 (5 bases). The CDR3 spans 16 residues. V shed 4 bases and J shed 0 bases, with 10 bases lying between them. From germline, CDR1 is LGHNA and CDR2 YNFKEQ. The CDR3 is CASSRSQGSGANVLTF. The CDR3 coding sequence is TGTGCCAGCAGCCGATCCCAGGGCTCTGGGGCCAACGTCCTGACTTTC.

This clonotype came up many times. A library prepared for alpha chains yielded this beta chain as an off-target read; its size is of little meaning. The genes are TRBV7-6 and TRBJ1-2; D is undetermined. The CDR3 spans 14 residues. Germline CDR1 is SGHVS and CDR2 is FNYEAQ. V lost 2 bases and J 4 bases, leaving 11 bases between the germline ends. The CDR3 is CASSLKAGSYGYTF. As DNA, the CDR3 is TGTGCCAGCAGCTTAAAGGCCGGCAGCTATGGCTACACCTTC.

This clonotype came up many times. Within a library made for alpha chains, this beta chain is off target, and its count is uninformative. This chain connects TRBV12-3 or TRBV12-4 to TRBJ2-1, with D uncertain. V lost 6 bases, J lost 4 bases, and 16 bases lay in between. The CDR3 spans 15 residues. The CDR3 reads CASRASAGMYNEQFF. CDR3 coding DNA: TGTGCCAGCAGGGCTTCAGCCGGAATGTACAATGAGCAGTTCTTC.